This T cell receptor beta chain was identified during a study of cytomegalovirus exposure and HLA in healthy donors. Study-wide points: Presence/absence analyses rested on an assumption that sequencing depth was roughly uniform across donors. Per a prior analysis, the majority of TCR beta V segments were productive roughly 90% or roughly 30% of the time.

In the case of this clone: Its antigen is unidentified.

This CDR3 has 16 amino acids. The germline V and J ends were trimmed by 3 bases and 0 bases, with 12 bases remaining between them. Germline CDR1 and CDR2: MGHRA and YSYEKL. The primer mix had 60 Vbeta and 13 Jbeta primers. Data came from immunoSEQ multiplex PCR; TCRdb stores just in-frame clones and leaves some out. The table lists roughly 45,000 clones, around 60% of them singletons. This chain uses TRBV4-1 with TRBJ1-5; TRBD1 is a possible D gene (5 bases). The receptor was derived from a man in his sixties in good health and CMV-seropositive. Sequenced sample: PBMCs. As DNA, the CDR3 is TGCGCCAGCAGCCAGGGGGGTACTCTTAGCAATCAGCCCCAGCATTTT. Amino acids: CASSQGGTLSNQPQHF.